Below, 10 T cell receptor beta chains from the same sample are listed, as sequenced in a study of Graves' ophthalmopathy and Graves' hyperthyroidism. Amplifying from RNA transcripts, the study obtained TCR beta CDR3 regions. The first-round RT-PCR employed HTBI primers together with the Qiagen OneStep RT-PCR kit. A multiplex PCR was then performed as the second round. TCRdb called the multiplex PCR reads again in MiXCR, with one record for every CDR3 protein. The sample consists of 620,000 or so distinct CDR3 sequences, about 20% of them appearing once. What was sequenced was peripheral blood. These receptors originate from a woman between 18 and 30 years old with stable Graves' hyperthyroidism. Some clones in this sample may be carry-over from other donors' samples.

Turning to this clonotype: A much more abundant neighbour one base away suggests this may be a read error. The chain joins TRBV20-1 to TRBJ1-1; the D is unclear. Looked up from germline, CDR1 is DFQATT and CDR2 is SNEGSKA (reference sequence). The V and J ends lost 0 bases and 4 bases respectively, with 9 bases between them. This CDR3 contains 13 residues. The CDR3 DNA reads TGCAGTGCTAGAGATCCGGTAATCACTGAAGCTTTCTTT. It encodes CSARDPVITEAFF.

A note on this clonotype: The missing conserved phenylalanine or tryptophan at the end of this CDR3 makes a read error likely. The rearrangement joins TRBV15 to TRBJ1-1; D uncertain. The V end lost 3 bases, the J end lost 1 base, and 6 bases lay between the germline ends. CDR1 is LNHNV and CDR2 is YYDKDF in the germline V gene (reference sequence). The CDR3 consists of 13 residues. The CDR3: CATSRAGNTEAFV. Here the CDR3 DNA reads TGTGCCACCAGCAGGGCAGGGAACACTGAAGCTTTCGTT.

This clonotype has ten or more counts. This sequence joins TRBV12-3 or TRBV12-4 and TRBJ2-7, with a tentative D call TRBD2 (5 bases). The CDR3 extends over 15 amino acids. V lost 7 bases, J lost 2 bases, and 18 bases lay in between. CDR3 protein: CASTLDGGNTYEQYF. The CDR3 DNA is TGTGCCAGCACCCTGGACGGAGGCAATACCTACGAGCAGTACTTC.

The chain recombines TRBV6-1 with TRBJ2-7, with D perhaps given as TRBD1 or TRBD2 (5 bases each). Germline CDR1 is MNHNS and CDR2 is SASEGT. The CDR3 runs 14 residues. The ends were cut back, 11 bases at V and 2 bases at J, with 19 bases in the middle. CDR3 DNA sequence: TGTGCCTCCAAGGATGGGGGACCCCCCTACGAGCAGTACTTC. Translated: CASKDGGPPYEQYF.

This clonotype was observed a single time. The V call is TRBV30, the J call TRBJ2-7, with 7 bases identical to TRBD1. This CDR3 comprises 13 residues. Germline-derived CDR1 and CDR2 are GTSNPN and SVGIG (reference sequence). V was clipped by 2 bases and J by 5 bases; unmatched bases: 6. CDR3 sequence (DNA): TGTGCCTGGAGTAGACAGGGTTCGAACGAGCAGTACTTC. Protein product: CAWSRQGSNEQYF.

The V gene is TRBV6-2 or TRBV6-3, the J gene TRBJ2-5; no reliable D call. The length of the CDR3 is 14 residues. CDR1 and CDR2 from the germline V gene are MNHEY and SVGEGT. Between the trimmed V and J ends, which lost 7 bases and 7 bases, there was a span of 19 bases. The CDR3 reads CASTPPFREGTQYF. Written as DNA, the CDR3 is TGTGCCAGCACCCCGCCCTTTAGGGAAGGGACCCAGTACTTC.

This clonotype appeared many times. The chain has TRBV5-1 and TRBJ1-6, with TRBD1 identical over 8 bases. CDR1 and CDR2 (germline): SGHRS, YFSETQ. Losses at the gene ends were 4 bases for V and 5 bases for J; bases not matched to a gene: 8. This CDR3 contains 16 residues. CDR3 in DNA: TGCGCCAGCAGCCCCGGAGGGGGACAGGATAATTCACCCCTCCACTTT. Its protein product is CASSPGGGQDNSPLHF.

This clonotype has a count of ten or more. CDR3 sequence reads: CASSLGTGVSYEQYF. As DNA, the CDR3 is TGCGCCAGCAGCTTGGGGACAGGGGTTTCCTACGAGCAGTACTTC. The genes are TRBV5-1 and TRBJ2-7; 9 nucleotides match TRBD1. The germline V gene encodes CDR1 SGHRS and CDR2 YFSETQ. The V gene end was trimmed by 0 bases and the J gene end by 1 base; junction bases not matched to a gene: 2. This CDR3 is built from 15 residues.

This clonotype was seen at least ten times. The rearrangement links TRBV10-2 to TRBJ2-5; possibly TRBD1 for D (6 bases). V lost 3 bases to trimming and J lost 3 bases, with 20 bases between them. This CDR3 region has 17 residues. Germline V CDR1 and CDR2: WSHSY, SAAADI. CDR3 loop: CASSEQGGDPFKETQYF. The CDR3 DNA is TGCGCCAGCAGTGAACAGGGTGGGGACCCCTTTAAAGAGACCCAGTACTTC.

This clonotype was counted ten times or more. This sequence joins TRBV4-1 and TRBJ2-7, with D possibly being TRBD2 (6 bases). Germline CDR1 MGHRA, CDR2 YSYEKL. This CDR3 region has 15 residues. Trimming took off 1 base at V and 6 bases at J, with 16 bases between the two ends. The chain's CDR3 is CASSQGRVDSGEQYF. In DNA form, the CDR3 reads TGCGCCAGCAGCCAAGGGAGGGTTGACAGTGGCGAGCAGTACTTC.